This entry lists 31 T cell receptor beta chains sequenced from one sample in a study of OX40 agonist ivuxolimab in advanced cancers. Measured with immunoSEQ multiplex PCR; TCRdb has only the in-frame clones, and not every one. The sample lists around 30,000 clones, around 88% occurring once. The sample in question was CD4+ or CD8+ T cells sorted from blood, obtained in a trial of the OX40 agonist ivuxolimab. These receptor sequences come from an adult with an advanced solid tumor such as melanoma, head and neck, liver or kidney cancer.

V and J are TRBV27 and TRBJ1-2, with a tentative D call TRBD1 (6 bases). Germline CDR1 is MNHEY and CDR2 is SMNVEV (reference sequence). The CDR3 loop spans 13 amino acids. V lost 0 bases and J 8 bases, leaving 10 bases between the germline ends. CDR3: CASSLSGAQGYTF. The CDR3 DNA is TGTGCCAGCAGTTTATCGGGGGCGCAGGGCTACACCTTC.

The chain has TRBV4-1 and TRBJ2-7; 7 positions agree with TRBD1. The V gene end was trimmed by 1 base and the J gene end by 1 base; junction bases not matched to a gene: 4. Germline V lookup: CDR1 MGHRA, CDR2 YSYEKL. The CDR3 totals 15 residues. CDR3 DNA sequence: TGCGCCAGCAGCCAAGTTGGGACAGCTTCCTACGAGCAGTACTTC. Its translation is CASSQVGTASYEQYF.

The chain employs TRBV9 and TRBJ2-6, with 9 bases that match TRBD1. Per the germline V gene, CDR1 is SGDLS and CDR2 is YYNGEE. V was clipped by 0 bases and J by 2 bases; unmatched bases: 6. This CDR3 has 18 residues. The chain's CDR3 is CASSVARTGGTGANVLTF. The CDR3 coding sequence is TGTGCCAGCAGCGTAGCCCGTACAGGGGGCACTGGGGCCAACGTCCTGACTTTC. Complete variable domain (other parts from reference TRBV9 and TRBJ2-6): DSGVTQTPKHLITATGQRVTLRCSPRSGDLSVYWYQQSLDQGLQFLIQYYNGEERAKGNILERFSAQQFPDLHSELNLSSLELGDSALYFCASSVARTGGTGANVLTFGAGSRLTVL.

The gene calls are TRBV4-1 and TRBJ2-7; no clear D gene. Between the trimmed V and J ends, which lost 0 bases and 2 bases, there was a span of 14 bases. This CDR3 spans 16 amino acids. Germline assignment: CDR1 MGHRA and CDR2 YSYEKL. CDR3 DNA sequence: TGCGCCAGCAGCCAAGAGACTGGCGGAGACACCTACGAGCAGTACTTC. Its protein product is CASSQETGGDTYEQYF.

The V gene is TRBV6-1, the J gene TRBJ1-5; D is perhaps TRBD1 (5 bases). The CDR3 contains 14 residues. The germline V and J ends were trimmed by 2 bases and 5 bases, with 10 bases remaining between them. Germline lookup yields CDR1 MNHNS and CDR2 SASEGT. CDR3 DNA sequence: TGTGCCAGCAGTGAATGGGACGGAGATCAGCCCCAGCATTTT. Residues: CASSEWDGDQPQHF.

This chain joins TRBV5-4 and TRBJ2-7, with 7 bases that match TRBD1. The CDR3 has 15 amino acids. The ends lost 4 bases at V and 4 bases at J; junction bases unmatched: 11. Germline CDR1 and CDR2: SGHNT and YYREEE (reference sequence). Here the CDR3 reads CASSSTGTVLYEQYF. The CDR3 nucleotides are TGTGCCAGCAGCAGTACCGGGACAGTACTTTACGAGCAGTACTTC.

This chain joins TRBV28 and TRBJ2-7, with 9 bases aligning to TRBD1. There are 14 residues in the CDR3. Germline V gene lookup returns CDR1 MDHEN and CDR2 SYDVKM. V gave up 5 bases and J gave up 2 bases; unmatched junction bases: 4. The CDR3: CASSRTGEAYEQYF. The DNA for the CDR3 is TGTGCCAGCAGTCGGACAGGGGAAGCCTACGAGCAGTACTTC.

This clone has a single count. The chain joins TRBV9 to TRBJ2-5, with 8 positions matching TRBD1. This CDR3 is 14 amino acids long. Germline CDR1 reads SGDLS; CDR2 reads YYNGEE. J gave up 2 bases and V 4 bases, and 4 bases lay outside the gene matches. CDR3 DNA sequence: TGTGCCAGCAGCCGACAGGGGCGGCAAGAGACCCAGTACTTC. It specifies CASSRQGRQETQYF.

The gene calls are TRBV5-4 and TRBJ2-5; TRBD2 agrees at 8 bases. The germline V gene encodes CDR1 SGHNT and CDR2 YYREEE (reference sequence). The junction had 3 bases not matched to a gene; V was cut back by 6 bases and J by 2 bases. The CDR3 has 13 residues. DNA for the CDR3: TGTGCCAGCAAGGTAGCGGGGCAAGAGACCCAGTACTTC. Its protein product is CASKVAGQETQYF.

This clone was detected once. The chain combines TRBV19 with TRBJ2-7; 9 bases match TRBD1. The CDR3 spans 16 residues. The germline gives CDR1 LNHDA, CDR2 SQIVND (reference sequence). The ends lost 5 bases at V and 1 base at J; junction bases unmatched: 9. The CDR3 is CASSSRRTGASYEQYF. The CDR3 DNA follows: TGTGCCAGTAGTTCCAGACGGACAGGGGCTTCCTACGAGCAGTACTTC.

The chain employs TRBV10-3 and TRBJ1-2, with D perhaps TRBD1 (6 bases). The V gene lost 8 bases and the J gene lost 4 bases, with 20 bases spanning the gap. The CDR3 consists of 15 residues. Germline V gene sequence: CDR1 ENHRY, CDR2 SYGVKD. DNA of the CDR3: TGTGCCATCGGGGGGGCTGGGGAACAGTTCTATGGCTACACCTTC. Protein: CAIGGAGEQFYGYTF.

V and J are TRBV27 and TRBJ2-4, with D uncertain. The germline V gene has CDR1 MNHEY and CDR2 SMNVEV (reference sequence). V lost 6 bases and J lost 9, with 12 bases in between. CDR3 size: 12 residues. The CDR3: CASSQSMGIQYF. DNA of the CDR3: TGTGCCAGCAGCCAATCCATGGGCATTCAGTACTTC.

The V gene is TRBV19, the J gene TRBJ2-1; D may correspond to TRBD1 or TRBD2 (5 bases each). This CDR3 is 15 amino acids long. Germline V lookup: CDR1 LNHDA, CDR2 SQIVND (reference sequence). The germline V and J ends were trimmed by 4 bases and 6 bases, with 16 bases remaining between them. CDR3 nucleotide sequence: TGTGCCAGTAGTACGAGTGGATTCGGGGCCAATGAGCAGTTCTTC. Its protein product is CASSTSGFGANEQFF.

Sample share makes this clone medium-sized. The chain links TRBV9 to TRBJ2-3, with 15 nucleotides matching TRBD2. Per germline, CDR1 SGDLS and CDR2 YYNGEE. CDR3 length: 16 residues. V was pared by 2 bases and J by 6 bases, with 4 bases of the junction left unmatched. The CDR3 spells CASSVGTSGRTDTQYF. The CDR3, as DNA: TGTGCCAGCAGCGTGGGGACTAGCGGGAGGACTGATACGCAGTATTTT. The full variable domain, with the rest looked up from reference TRBV9 and TRBJ2-3, is DSGVTQTPKHLITATGQRVTLRCSPRSGDLSVYWYQQSLDQGLQFLIQYYNGEERAKGNILERFSAQQFPDLHSELNLSSLELGDSALYFCASSVGTSGRTDTQYFGPGTRLTVL.

The rearrangement uses TRBV7-3 and TRBJ1-3; D remains unclear. CDR1 and CDR2 (germline): SGHTA, FQGTGA. The CDR3 loop spans 15 amino acids. V was cut by 0 bases and J by 0 bases, with 6 bases left in between. The CDR3 here is CASSLTAGSGNTIYF. The CDR3 region has the DNA TGTGCCAGCAGCTTAACGGCAGGCTCTGGAAACACCATATATTTT.

The chain combines TRBV30 with TRBJ1-4; the D is unclear. Germline-derived CDR1 and CDR2 are GTSNPN and SVGIG (reference sequence). This CDR3 has 12 amino acids. V shed 5 bases and J shed 3 bases, with 7 bases lying between them. The CDR3 DNA is TGTGCCTGGGGAGACCCTAATGAAAAACTGTTTTTT. Its translation is CAWGDPNEKLFF.

The rearrangement joins TRBV7-2 to TRBJ2-3; D not resolved. The CDR3 has 14 residues. Per the germline V gene, CDR1 is SGHTA and CDR2 is FQGNSA. The V end was cut by 6 bases, the J end by 0 bases, with 10 bases between. The DNA for the CDR3 is TGTGCCAGCAGTACGGTCCCGAGCACAGATACGCAGTATTTT. Translation gives CASSTVPSTDTQYF.

The chain is built from TRBV30 and TRBJ2-7; weak D call: TRBD1 (6 bases). Germline V lookup: CDR1 GTSNPN, CDR2 SVGIG (reference sequence). The CDR3 covers 12 residues. Trimming shortened V by 5 bases and J by 0 bases, and 8 bases separated the two germline ends. The CDR3 loop is CAWADSSYEQYF. The CDR3 DNA reads as TGTGCCTGGGCGGACAGCTCCTACGAGCAGTACTTC.

The chain couples TRBV28 to TRBJ2-1, with a possible D match to TRBD1 (5 bases). The CDR3 contains 13 residues. V was clipped by 1 base and J by 7 bases, with 8 bases between them. Germline CDR1 is MDHEN and CDR2 is SYDVKM. The CDR3 DNA is TGTGCCAGCAGTTTATTTAGGACAAATGAGCAGTTCTTC. Protein product: CASSLFRTNEQFF.

The V and J genes are TRBV7-9 and TRBJ1-3; possible D gene TRBD1, 5 bases. The germline V and J ends were trimmed by 5 bases and 3 bases, with 14 bases remaining between them. The CDR3 extends over 15 amino acids. Germline values: CDR1 SEHNR, CDR2 FQNEAQ (reference sequence). The CDR3 protein is CASSRGSLGGNTIYF. The CDR3 coding sequence is TGTGCCAGCAGCCGGGGGAGTCTAGGTGGAAACACCATATATTTT.

The rearrangement links TRBV2 to TRBJ2-3; 12 bases line up with TRBD2. In germline, CDR1 is SNHLY, CDR2 FYNNEI. V shed 6 bases, J shed 5 bases, and the junction held 6 bases outside the gene matches. This CDR3 contains 15 residues. Here the CDR3 reads CASSWTSGKVDTQYF. The CDR3 bases are TGTGCCAGCAGCTGGACTAGCGGGAAGGTAGATACGCAGTATTTT.

The chain carries TRBV7-9 and TRBJ2-3; TRBD1 or TRBD2 may be the D gene (5 bases each). The V gene's germline CDR1 is SEHNR and CDR2 FQNEAQ (reference sequence). The V end was cut by 5 bases, the J end by 5 bases, with 11 bases between. CDR3 size: 13 residues. The CDR3 loop reads CASSPRGEDTQYF. The CDR3 DNA is TGTGCCAGCAGCCCCAGAGGGGAAGATACGCAGTATTTT.

This clone was detected once. The chain has TRBV28 and TRBJ2-2; D remains unclear. Germline assignment: CDR1 MDHEN and CDR2 SYDVKM. Trimming pared 1 base from V and 5 bases from J, leaving 5 bases between. The length of the CDR3 is 13 residues. CDR3: CASSLSGTGELFF. CDR3 coding DNA: TGTGCCAGCAGTTTATCCGGTACCGGGGAGCTGTTTTTT.

The chain uses TRBV29-1 and TRBJ2-1, with D uncertain. The CDR3 runs 15 residues. Trimming shortened V by 0 bases and J by 2 bases, and 11 bases separated the two germline ends. Looked up from germline, CDR1 is SQVTM and CDR2 is ANQGSEA. This CDR3 is CSVEDSRLAYNEQFF. CDR3 bases: TGCAGCGTTGAAGATTCGAGGCTAGCCTACAATGAGCAGTTCTTC.

V and J are TRBV7-9 and TRBJ2-7; 11 positions match TRBD2. J was trimmed by 2 bases and V by 6 bases; bases with no gene match: 9. Germline-derived CDR1 and CDR2 are SEHNR and FQNEAQ (reference sequence). This CDR3 has 16 amino acids. CDR3 sequence reads: CASSSTGTSGAYEQYF. DNA of the CDR3: TGTGCCAGCAGTTCTACAGGGACTAGCGGTGCCTACGAGCAGTACTTC.

The chain is built from TRBV9 and TRBJ2-5; 7 nucleotides align to TRBD1. The CDR3 is made up of 14 amino acids. CDR1 is SGDLS and CDR2 is YYNGEE in the germline V gene. V was pared by 3 bases and J by 1 base, with 3 bases of the junction left unmatched. CDR3 residues: CASSAGQVQETQYF. CDR3 DNA sequence: TGTGCCAGCAGCGCCGGACAGGTCCAAGAGACCCAGTACTTC. Looking up the rest from reference TRBV9 and TRBJ2-5 gives the full variable domain: DSGVTQTPKHLITATGQRVTLRCSPRSGDLSVYWYQQSLDQGLQFLIQYYNGEERAKGNILERFSAQQFPDLHSELNLSSLELGDSALYFCASSAGQVQETQYFGPGTRLLVL.

The chain uses TRBV27 and TRBJ1-6, with D perhaps TRBD1 (6 bases). Trimming left V 6 bases short and J 7 bases short, with 10 bases between. Germline CDR1 MNHEY, CDR2 SMNVEV (reference sequence). This CDR3 is built from 13 residues. The CDR3 loop is CASSPDRNSPLHF. Written as DNA, the CDR3 is TGTGCCAGCAGCCCGGACAGAAATTCACCCCTCCACTTT.

This clone was seen a single time. The chain links TRBV30 to TRBJ2-1; 9 bases are a match to TRBD2. This CDR3 is built from 14 residues. V dropped 2 bases and J dropped 7; count of bases not matched to a gene: 6. CDR1 GTSNPN and CDR2 SVGIG come from the germline V gene (reference sequence). DNA for the CDR3: TGTGCCTGGAGTACGGGACTAGCCGAGAATGAGCAGTTCTTC. Residues: CAWSTGLAENEQFF.

This chain connects TRBV28 to TRBJ2-7; 16 positions match TRBD2. The CDR3 extends over 19 amino acids. Germline CDR1 and CDR2: MDHEN and SYDVKM. V shed 5 bases, J shed 1 base, and the junction held 11 bases outside the gene matches. CDR3 DNA: TGTGCCAGCAGTCCCCGGGGACTAGCGGGAGGGACGAAGTCCTACGAGCAGTACTTC. Translation gives CASSPRGLAGGTKSYEQYF.

The chain joins TRBV29-1 to TRBJ2-7, with D hard to call. This CDR3 comprises 13 residues. Germline V lookup: CDR1 SQVTM, CDR2 ANQGSEA. V shed 4 bases and J shed 1 base, with 11 bases lying between them. The CDR3 DNA reads as TGCAGCGTTGTGGCAGGACCATCCTACGAGCAGTACTTC. Translated: CSVVAGPSYEQYF.

This chain joins TRBV5-1 and TRBJ1-6; 7 bases match TRBD1. The germline V gene has CDR1 SGHRS and CDR2 YFSETQ. The CDR3 extends over 15 amino acids. V shed 4 bases, J shed 8 bases, and the junction held 9 bases outside the gene matches. The CDR3 DNA reads TGCGCCAGCAGCATAACAGGGGCTCCGGATTCACCCCTCCACTTT. Translation: CASSITGAPDSPLHF.